One and the same sample provided the 7 T cell receptor beta chains below, sequenced in a study of CD8 T cells in ankylosing spondylitis. Points from the study as a whole: The study identified a TCR beta motif of under 10 highly homologous variants that appeared characteristic of ankylosing spondylitis blood.

These receptors lack a known antigen. MiXCR was run by TCRdb on the 5' RACE reads, yielding one entry per CDR3 protein. The sample has about 700,000 distinct CDR3 sequences, around 20% seen once. Sequencing was done on a sample of blood, either unsorted or a sorted T cell fraction (not recorded which). The receptors shown here come from a male donor with ankylosing spondylitis.

This chain connects TRBV27 to TRBJ2-5; D might be TRBD1 or TRBD2, each matching 5 bases. V was clipped by 8 bases and J by 9 bases, with 19 bases between them. Germline V lookup: CDR1 MNHEY, CDR2 SMNVEV (reference sequence). CDR3 length: 13 amino acids. The CDR3 reads CASSLTGPLAQYF. CDR3 bases: TGTGCCAGCTCCTTGACGGGACCCCTGGCCCAGTACTTC.

In its sample, this clonotype was seen many times. The rearrangement links TRBV5-1 to TRBJ2-1; D is uncertain. Per germline, CDR1 SGHRS and CDR2 YFSETQ. The CDR3 loop spans 14 amino acids. V was clipped by 3 bases and J by 7 bases, with 14 bases between them. CDR3 amino acids: CASSSWTPPNEQFF. Written as DNA, the CDR3 is TGCGCCAGCAGCTCCTGGACCCCCCCGAATGAGCAGTTCTTC.

V is TRBV12-5 and J is TRBJ1-2; the D is unclear. The CDR3 runs to 13 residues. V was shortened by 4 bases and J by 7 bases, with 13 bases between the two germline ends. Germline CDR1 reads LGHNT; CDR2 reads FRNRAP. The CDR3 coding sequence is TGTGCTAGTGGTTCGGCCCTCGGTGGTGGCTACACCTTC. Its protein is CASGSALGGGYTF.

The sample holds a few counts of this clonotype. The chain is built from TRBV20-1 and TRBJ2-3; D is undetermined. The germline V gene has CDR1 DFQATT and CDR2 SNEGSKA (reference sequence). V was shortened by 0 bases and J by 2 bases, with 15 bases between the two germline ends. The CDR3 is made up of 16 amino acids. CDR3 coding DNA: TGCAGTGCTAGAGAGGAACGTCAGGCACTCACAGATACGCAGTATTTT. It encodes CSAREERQALTDTQYF.

This clonotype has more than one count but fewer than ten. This sequence joins TRBV11-1 and TRBJ2-2; 11 bases are shared with TRBD2. V was pared by 6 bases and J by 2 bases, with 14 bases of the junction left unmatched. This CDR3 comprises 19 residues. Germline V gene data show CDR1 as SGHAT and CDR2 as FQDESV (reference sequence). The CDR3, as DNA: TGTGCCAGCAGATCTTCCACCCGGACTAGCGGGCGAAACACCGGGGAGCTGTTTTTT. This gives the protein CASRSSTRTSGRNTGELFF.

In its sample, this clonotype was seen many times. The V gene is TRBV12-3 or TRBV12-4, the J gene TRBJ2-7, with a tentative D call TRBD1 (5 bases). The CDR3 consists of 13 residues. V gave up 3 bases and J gave up 0 bases, with 6 bases separating them. This chain's CDR3 is CASSLGLSYEQYF. The CDR3 region has the DNA TGTGCCAGCAGTTTGGGGCTCTCCTACGAGCAGTACTTC.

At least ten counts were recorded for this clonotype. This chain joins TRBV12-3 or TRBV12-4 and TRBJ2-1; perhaps TRBD2 as D (6 bases). The CDR3 is 12 residues long. V was shortened by 7 bases and J by 8 bases, with 12 bases between the two germline ends. CDR3 amino acids: CASTRDSYEQFF. In DNA, the CDR3 is TGTGCCAGCACCCGGGACTCCTATGAGCAGTTCTTC.